The 27 T cell receptor beta chains reported below all come from one sample, sequenced in a study of T-cell reconstitution after alpha-beta-depleted transplantation in children. Unique molecular identifiers were incorporated when the TCRbeta library was constructed. Each CDR3 protein is one row after TCRdb ran MiXCR on the PCR reads. This sample yields about 900,000 distinct CDR3 sequences, of which about 30% are seen a single time; about 28% belongs to the top ten. This material consisted of PBMCs, mostly from graft donor cells, taken 360 days after TCRalphabeta/CD19-depleted stem cell transplant. Source of these receptors: a boy in the first two years of life who had a stem cell transplant for SCID, so the T cells may come from the graft donor.

About this clonotype itself: A junction boundary mismatches the germline segment, possibly from a read error. The chain links TRBV27 to TRBJ2-2; 9 nucleotides align to TRBD2. CDR1 is MNHEY and CDR2 is SMNVEV in the germline V gene (reference sequence). The CDR3 is 13 amino acids. The CDR3 here is CAVIAGVTGELFF. The CDR3 DNA reads TGCGCCGTTATAGCGGGGGTCACCGGGGAGCTGTTTTTT.

This chain joins TRBV5-1 and TRBJ2-1, with 9 bases aligning to TRBD2. CDR3 length equals 17 residues. Germline V gives CDR1 SGHRS, CDR2 YFSETQ. The junction had 12 bases not matched to a gene; V was cut back by 1 base and J by 7 bases. CDR3 protein: CASSLLAGWLAGNEQFF. DNA of the CDR3: TGCGCCAGCAGCTTGTTGGCAGGGTGGCTAGCGGGGAATGAGCAGTTCTTC.

This clonotype has a handful of counts. The rearrangement joins TRBV5-1 to TRBJ2-1; TRBD1 matches at 9 bases. The germline CDR1 and CDR2 sequences are SGHRS and YFSETQ. The CDR3 spans 14 residues. With 2 bases clipped from V and 6 bases from J, the junction kept 3 bases outside the gene matches. The CDR3 reads CASSLGQGPNEQFF. As DNA, the CDR3 is TGCGCCAGCAGCTTAGGACAGGGGCCCAATGAGCAGTTCTTC.

V gene TRBV2 combines with J gene TRBJ2-2, with 7 bases aligning to TRBD2. Germline assignment: CDR1 SNHLY and CDR2 FYNNEI. The CDR3 is 14 residues long. The V gene end was trimmed by 8 bases and the J gene end by 4 bases; junction bases not matched to a gene: 7. This CDR3 reads CASWGGFSTGELFF. The CDR3 region has the DNA TGTGCCAGCTGGGGGGGGTTCAGCACCGGGGAGCTGTTTTTT. Complete variable domain (other parts from reference TRBV2 and TRBJ2-2): EPEVTQTPSHQVTQMGQEVILRCVPISNHLYFYWYRQILGQKVEFLVSFYNNEISEKSEIFDDQFSVERPDGSNFTLKIRSTKLEDSAMYFCASWGGFSTGELFFGEGSRLTVL.

The chain couples TRBV12-3 or TRBV12-4 to TRBJ2-1, with 8 bases that match TRBD2. V was pared by 5 bases and J by 3 bases, with 12 bases of the junction left unmatched. This CDR3 has 17 amino acids. CDR3 residues: CASSPTPGGGIYNEQFF. CDR3 nucleotides: TGTGCCAGCAGTCCAACGCCTGGCGGGGGGATCTACAATGAGCAGTTCTTC.

This clonotype was picked up a small number of times. The rearrangement joins TRBV27 to TRBJ2-5; D is perhaps TRBD2 (6 bases). V was pared by 5 bases and J by 1 base, with 20 bases between. CDR1 MNHEY and CDR2 SMNVEV come from the germline V gene (reference sequence). The length of the CDR3 is 17 residues. For the CDR3, the DNA is TGTGCCAGCAGTCCCACGGGAGCTAGCCGGTTCCAAGAGACCCAGTACTTC. It is translated as CASSPTGASRFQETQYF.

This clonotype was seen a handful of times. Mismatch with germline at one junction end may stem from a read error. The CDR3 DNA is TGTGCCAGCAGCTTATTCTTGGGGGAGGGCGAGCAGTACTTC. Protein product: CASSLFLGEGEQYF. The rearrangement joins TRBV28 to TRBJ2-7; 7 bases fit TRBD2. This CDR3 comprises 14 residues. Germline V gene data show CDR1 as MDHEN and CDR2 as SYDVKM. The variable domain in full, with the rest retrieved from reference TRBV28 and TRBJ2-7, is DVKVTQSSRYLVKRTGEKVFLECVQDMDHENMFWYRQDPGLGLRLIYFSYDVKMKEKGDIPEGYSVSREKKERFSLILESASTNQTSMYLCASSLFLGEGEQYFGPGTRLTVT.

J is TRBJ2-1 and V is TRBV25-1; D is possibly TRBD1 (5 bases). The CDR3 consists of 13 residues. Trimming removed 5 bases from V and 15 bases from J, with 20 bases in between. The germline V gene encodes CDR1 MGHDK and CDR2 SYGVNS. In DNA form, the CDR3 reads TGTGCCAGCAGTCATGGGGCTTCAGGAGCAGGGTTCTTC. It translates to CASSHGASGAGFF. Filled out from reference TRBV25-1 and TRBJ2-1, the complete variable domain reads EADIYQTPRYLVIGTGKKITLECSQTMGHDKMYWYQQDPGMELHLIHYSYGVNSTEKGDLSSESTVSRIRTEHFPLTLESARPSHTSQYLCASSHGASGAGFFGPGTRLTVL.

This CDR3 is CASSGGVSDGETQYF. CDR3 coding DNA: TGTGCCAGCAGTGGAGGTGTTAGTGACGGAGAGACCCAGTACTTC. This chain joins TRBV9 and TRBJ2-5; D may be TRBD2 (5 bases). The CDR3 runs to 15 residues. The V gene lost 5 bases and the J gene lost 4 bases, with 18 bases spanning the gap. Germline V gene data show CDR1 as SGDLS and CDR2 as YYNGEE.

The rearrangement uses TRBV10-3 and TRBJ2-7; weak D call: TRBD1 (6 bases). Between the trimmed V and J ends, which lost 3 bases and 3 bases, there was a span of 9 bases. The germline V gene encodes CDR1 ENHRY and CDR2 SYGVKD. The CDR3 is 13 amino acids. CDR3 in DNA: TGTGCCATCAGTGAAGGGGGTTTCTACGAGCAGTACTTC. It yields the protein CAISEGGFYEQYF.

The J gene is TRBJ2-1, the V gene TRBV4-3; no clear D. Germline V gives CDR1 LGHNA, CDR2 YSLEER. Trimming cost V 0 bases and J 7 bases, with 7 bases left between them. The CDR3 consists of 13 residues. The CDR3 nucleotides read TGCGCCAGCAGCCAAGATCTGGATAATGAGCAGTTCTTC. This translates into CASSQDLDNEQFF.

This clonotype was seen more than once but under ten times. The gene calls are TRBV5-1 and TRBJ2-7; 7 bases are a match to TRBD2. The V segment lost 4 bases and the J segment 4 bases; nucleotides outside the gene matches: 8. The CDR3 sequence is 14 residues long. CDR1 SGHRS and CDR2 YFSETQ come from the germline V gene. CDR3 in DNA: TGCGCCAGCAGCACCGGGAGGAACCCTTACGAGCAGTACTTC. As protein: CASSTGRNPYEQYF.

This clonotype appeared a few times. The rearrangement links TRBV6-5 to TRBJ1-1, with D possibly matching TRBD1 (5 bases). The CDR3 spans 16 residues. The V end lost 2 bases, the J end lost 6 bases, and 19 bases lay between the germline ends. Germline V gives CDR1 MNHEY, CDR2 SVGAGI. The CDR3 nucleotides read TGTGCCAGCAGTTACGGGACGCATCGGGAGCAGGCTGAAGCTTTCTTT. Translation gives CASSYGTHREQAEAFF.

There are a few counts of this clonotype. This chain uses TRBV5-1 with TRBJ2-3, with 12 bases aligning to TRBD2. J lost 10 bases, V lost 0 bases, and 6 bases had no gene match. The CDR3 is 15 amino acids. The germline CDR1 and CDR2 sequences are SGHRS and YFSETQ. The CDR3 here is CASSLASGGARAQYF. Here the CDR3 DNA reads TGCGCCAGCAGCTTGGCTAGCGGGGGGGCCCGGGCGCAGTATTTT.

There are many counts of this clonotype. V gene TRBV7-2 combines with J gene TRBJ2-1; 8 positions agree with TRBD2. Per germline, CDR1 SGHTA and CDR2 FQGNSA. V lost 5 bases, J lost 2 bases, and 8 bases stayed unmatched. The length of the CDR3 is 16 residues. The CDR3 loop is CASSPGGTRAYNEQFF. Written as DNA, the CDR3 is TGTGCCAGCAGCCCGGGGGGGACTAGGGCCTACAATGAGCAGTTCTTC.

The rearrangement joins TRBV7-2 to TRBJ2-5, with TRBD1 as a possible D gene (6 bases). In germline, CDR1 is SGHTA, CDR2 FQGNSA. This CDR3 comprises 15 residues. Trimming took off 0 bases at V and 2 bases at J, with 10 bases between the two ends. CDR3 DNA: TGTGCCAGCAGCTTAGCAGACAGGTCACAAGAGACCCAGTACTTC. This sequence encodes CASSLADRSQETQYF.

This clonotype was seen only a few times. This chain joins TRBV6-5 and TRBJ1-2; D is undetermined. V lost 0 bases, J lost 6 bases, and 17 bases lay in between. CDR3 length: 16 residues. CDR1 is MNHEY, CDR2 SVGAGI, per germline. DNA of the CDR3: TGTGCCAGCAGTTACTCGGTCAATGGGATGCGGGATGGCTACACCTTC. This codes for CASSYSVNGMRDGYTF.

Only a few counts were recorded for this clonotype. The chain is built from TRBV12-3 or TRBV12-4 and TRBJ1-1; 9 bases line up with TRBD1. V gave up 2 bases and J gave up 4 bases; unmatched junction bases: 5. The CDR3 is 15 residues long. CDR3 nucleotides: TGTGCCAGCAGTTTATCCCTGGACAGGGGCACTGAAGCTTTCTTT. Translating it yields CASSLSLDRGTEAFF.

This clonotype appeared a few times. The J gene is TRBJ1-5, the V gene TRBV7-2, with TRBD1 as a possible D gene (6 bases). Germline loops: CDR1 SGHTA, CDR2 FQGNSA. The CDR3 runs 15 residues. Deletions cut 1 base from V and 7 bases from J, with 14 bases between. CDR3 loop: CASSLDGGQGQPQHF. DNA for the CDR3: TGTGCCAGCAGCTTAGATGGGGGGCAGGGACAGCCCCAGCATTTT.

This clonotype turned up a few times. This chain connects TRBV7-2 to TRBJ2-7, with a tentative D call TRBD1 (6 bases). V gave up 5 bases and J gave up 3 bases, with 17 bases separating them. The CDR3 is 15 residues long. Germline CDR1 SGHTA, CDR2 FQGNSA. In nucleotides, the CDR3 is TGTGCCAGCAGCGGACCAGGGGCCCTAGACTACGAGCAGTACTTC. It codes for CASSGPGALDYEQYF.

This clonotype was seen a few times. This chain uses TRBV28 with TRBJ2-1, with D possibly TRBD2 on 7 matching bases. Germline V gives CDR1 MDHEN, CDR2 SYDVKM. The V end lost 4 bases, the J end lost 5 bases, and 15 bases lay between the germline ends. This CDR3 is built from 15 residues. The CDR3 DNA is TGTGCCAGCAGTTCGATGGGGGGGGGGCACAATGAGCAGTTCTTC. This codes for CASSSMGGGHNEQFF.

This clonotype was counted between two and nine times. This rearrangement joins TRBV29-1 to TRBJ2-5; unclear D gene. This CDR3 contains 13 residues. CDR1 and CDR2 (germline): SQVTM, ANQGSEA. V was trimmed by 7 bases and J by 0 bases, leaving 12 bases between them. The CDR3 DNA sequence: TGCAGCGGAAGCACAGTGTACCAAGAGACCCAGTACTTC. Translation gives CSGSTVYQETQYF.

This clonotype is a singleton in its sample. A read error may produce the germline difference seen at one junction end. The V gene is TRBV5-1, the J gene TRBJ2-1; perhaps TRBD1 as D (6 bases). Germline V gene sequence: CDR1 SGHRS, CDR2 YFSETQ. The CDR3 runs 16 residues. Written as DNA, the CDR3 is TGCGGCAGCAGCTTGGCTAGAAGGGGGTCCTACAATGAGCAGTTCTTC. Amino acid sequence: CGSSLARRGSYNEQFF.

The chain combines TRBV19 with TRBJ1-1, with no clear D. Trimming pared 4 bases from V and 4 bases from J, leaving 16 bases between. Per the germline V gene, CDR1 is LNHDA and CDR2 is SQIVND (reference sequence). CDR3 length: 15 amino acids. The CDR3 spells CASSTQSRLGTEAFF. CDR3 bases: TGTGCCAGTAGTACCCAGTCGCGGTTGGGCACTGAAGCTTTCTTT.

This chain connects TRBV4-2 to TRBJ1-5; possible D gene TRBD1, 5 bases. The CDR3 extends over 15 amino acids. The V end was cut by 0 bases, the J end by 8 bases, with 14 bases between. Germline V lookup: CDR1 LGHNA, CDR2 YNFKEQ. The CDR3 protein is CASSQESAGSKPQHF. The CDR3 bases are TGTGCCAGCAGCCAAGAATCCGCAGGGTCAAAGCCCCAGCATTTT.

The gene calls are TRBV28 and TRBJ2-2; TRBD1 is a possible D gene (6 bases). Germline loops: CDR1 MDHEN, CDR2 SYDVKM. V lost 3 bases and J 4 bases, leaving 12 bases between the germline ends. This CDR3 is built from 15 residues. CDR3 amino acids: CASSFGQMGTGELFF. As DNA, the CDR3 is TGTGCCAGCAGTTTCGGACAGATGGGCACCGGGGAGCTGTTTTTT.

This clonotype was seen a handful of times. This CDR3 is CASSLGPTTGFTYEQYF. CDR3 bases: TGCGCCAGCAGCTTGGGCCCGACGACAGGGTTTACCTACGAGCAGTACTTC. V usage is TRBV5-1 and J usage is TRBJ2-7; the match to TRBD1 covers 7 bases. CDR1 and CDR2 from the germline V gene are SGHRS and YFSETQ. The CDR3 has 17 amino acids. J was trimmed by 2 bases and V by 0 bases; bases with no gene match: 11.